This T cell receptor (beta chain) was obtained from a study of CD8 T cells in Susac syndrome. RNA totalling about 0.45 to 1 ug underwent reverse transcription with random hexamers. TCRdb reanalysed the immunoSEQ multiplex PCR reads using MiXCR and keeps one entry per CDR3 protein. The sample carries approximately 210,000 distinct CDR3 sequences, around 93% recorded once. The germline V gene has CDR1 MDHEN and CDR2 SYDVKM. The V gene lost 6 bases and the J gene lost 8 bases, with 13 bases spanning the gap. The CDR3 has 12 amino acids. J is TRBJ1-2 and V is TRBV28; TRBD1 might be the D (5 bases). This receptor was taken from a human donor with Susac syndrome. The sequenced sample was CD4+ T cells from PBMCs. The CDR3 DNA is TGTGCCAGCAGGCTCGGGGGTGGCGGCTACACCTTC. It codes for CASRLGGGGYTF.